These T cell receptor beta chains were read from a single sample in a study of CD8 T cells in ankylosing spondylitis. One entry per CDR3 protein, called by TCRdb with MiXCR from the 5' RACE reads. The repertoire consists of 150,000 to 250,000 distinct CDR3 sequences, with roughly 13% occurring once and the leading ten covering approximately 17%. Material for sequencing was blood, either unsorted or a sorted T cell fraction (not recorded which). These receptors were obtained from a male donor with ankylosing spondylitis or in good health (not recorded which). CDR3s include the opening cysteine and the closing phenylalanine or tryptophan. Each record gives: V gene, J gene, D gene, clone size, CDR3 DNA, CDR3 protein. The D gene is left open where the match is weak. Expanded clones are given a class, and other clones once, few, many or no size at all.

v_call: TRBV29-1
j_call: TRBJ1-2
d_call: -
clone_size: -
cdr3_nt: TGCAGCGTTGTAGGGGGGAAGGATGGCTACACCTTC
cdr3_aa: CSVVGGKDGYTF

v_call: TRBV20-1
j_call: TRBJ2-5
d_call: -
clone_size: few
cdr3_nt: TGCAGTGCTAGAGATCTCGACCCCCCGGAGACCCAGTACTTC
cdr3_aa: CSARDLDPPETQYF

v_call: TRBV27
j_call: TRBJ2-6
d_call: -
clone_size: -
cdr3_nt: TGTGCCAGCAGTTTACTCTTCTCTGGGGCCAACGTCCTGACTTTC
cdr3_aa: CASSLLFSGANVLTF

v_call: TRBV12-3/TRBV12-4
j_call: TRBJ2-7
d_call: -
clone_size: -
cdr3_nt: TGTGCCAGCAGACAAAGTCTGACCTACGAGCAGTACTTC
cdr3_aa: CASRQSLTYEQYF

v_call: TRBV12-3/TRBV12-4
j_call: TRBJ2-2
d_call: -
clone_size: many
cdr3_nt: TGTGCCAGCAGTGCGTCCCTGGCCGGGGAGCTGTTTTTT
cdr3_aa: CASSASLAGELFF

v_call: TRBV15
j_call: TRBJ2-3
d_call: TRBD2
clone_size: -
cdr3_nt: TGTGCCACCAGCATGCGGGGGGCGGGATTAATCACAGATACGCAGTATTTT
cdr3_aa: CATSMRGAGLITDTQYF

v_call: TRBV20-1
j_call: TRBJ2-1
d_call: TRBD1
clone_size: many
cdr3_nt: TGCAGTGCAAAGGACAGGGGATACAATGAGCAGTTCTTC
cdr3_aa: CSAKDRGYNEQFF

v_call: TRBV11-2
j_call: TRBJ1-3
d_call: -
clone_size: -
cdr3_nt: TGTGCCAGCAGCTCCTGGGACGCTGACTCTGGAAACACCATATATTTT
cdr3_aa: CASSSWDADSGNTIYF

v_call: TRBV2
j_call: TRBJ1-1
d_call: -
clone_size: -
cdr3_nt: TGTGCCAGCAGTGGATACAGGAACACTGAAGCTTTCTTT
cdr3_aa: CASSGYRNTEAFF

v_call: TRBV20-1
j_call: TRBJ2-7
d_call: TRBD1
clone_size: -
cdr3_nt: TGCAGTGCCAGAGGTGGGACAGGGTCCTACGAGCAGTACTTC
cdr3_aa: CSARGGTGSYEQYF

v_call: TRBV12-3/TRBV12-4
j_call: TRBJ2-7
d_call: -
clone_size: few
cdr3_nt: TGTGCCAGCAGCCCCCAGGGTTTCGGCGAGCAGTACTTC
cdr3_aa: CASSPQGFGEQYF

v_call: TRBV3-1
j_call: TRBJ2-1
d_call: -
clone_size: many
cdr3_nt: TGTGCCAGCAGTTACCATTTTACCGTCAATGAGCAGTTCTTC
cdr3_aa: CASSYHFTVNEQFF

v_call: TRBV27
j_call: TRBJ2-7
d_call: TRBD2
clone_size: -
cdr3_nt: TGTGCCAGCAGTTTCGGGACTAGCGGGGTCAACGAGCAGTACTTC
cdr3_aa: CASSFGTSGVNEQYF

v_call: TRBV5-5
j_call: TRBJ1-3
d_call: TRBD1
clone_size: few
cdr3_nt: TGTGCCAGCAGCTTGGGTCAGGGGGCAGACACCATATATTTT
cdr3_aa: CASSLGQGADTIYF

v_call: TRBV12-3/TRBV12-4
j_call: TRBJ2-3
d_call: TRBD1
clone_size: few
cdr3_nt: TGTGCCAGCAGTTTCCAGGGGGTCGCAGATACGCAGTATTTT
cdr3_aa: CASSFQGVADTQYF

v_call: TRBV14
j_call: TRBJ2-5
d_call: -
clone_size: -
cdr3_nt: TGTGCCAGCAGCCTAGGTAGCCCGGCGTTAGAGACCCAGTACTTC
cdr3_aa: CASSLGSPALETQYF

v_call: TRBV5-1
j_call: TRBJ2-7
d_call: -
clone_size: few
cdr3_nt: TGCGCCAGCAGCTTGGGTAGGGGGTGGCCCTACGAGCAGTACTTC
cdr3_aa: CASSLGRGWPYEQYF

v_call: TRBV12-3/TRBV12-4
j_call: TRBJ2-7
d_call: -
clone_size: many
cdr3_nt: TGTGCCAGCAGTTTGACAGCCTACGAGCAGTACTTC
cdr3_aa: CASSLTAYEQYF

v_call: TRBV5-1
j_call: TRBJ2-3
d_call: -
clone_size: few
cdr3_nt: TGCGCCAGCAGCCCCGAGGTGTGGACAGATACGCAGTATTTT
cdr3_aa: CASSPEVWTDTQYF

v_call: TRBV19
j_call: TRBJ2-7
d_call: TRBD2
clone_size: -
cdr3_nt: TGTGCCAGTAGTACCTCTAGCGGGAATGGGTACGAGCAGTACTTC
cdr3_aa: CASSTSSGNGYEQYF

v_call: TRBV7-9
j_call: TRBJ2-1
d_call: TRBD2
clone_size: many
cdr3_nt: TGTGCCAGCAGCTCGGCGACTAGCGGCTACAATGAGCAGTTCTTC
cdr3_aa: CASSSATSGYNEQFF

v_call: TRBV30
j_call: TRBJ1-1
d_call: -
clone_size: -
cdr3_nt: TGTGCCTGGAGTTGGGAGGGGGGAAACACTGAAGCTTTCTTT
cdr3_aa: CAWSWEGGNTEAFF

v_call: TRBV7-6
j_call: TRBJ2-5
d_call: TRBD2
clone_size: -
cdr3_nt: TGTGCCAGCAGCCGTGGGACTAGCGGGAGGGTTCAAGAGACCCAGTACTTC
cdr3_aa: CASSRGTSGRVQETQYF

v_call: TRBV12-3/TRBV12-4
j_call: TRBJ2-3
d_call: TRBD1
clone_size: medium-sized
cdr3_nt: TGTGCCAGCAGTACCAGGGACAGCTACTCAGATACGCAGTATTTT
cdr3_aa: CASSTRDSYSDTQYF

v_call: TRBV27
j_call: TRBJ2-7
d_call: TRBD2
clone_size: -
cdr3_nt: TGTGCCAGCAGTTTGGGGGGGACTCACCACGAGCAGTACTTC
cdr3_aa: CASSLGGTHHEQYF

v_call: TRBV6-5
j_call: TRBJ1-1
d_call: -
clone_size: large
cdr3_nt: TGTGCCAGCAGCAACACCGGGACCGGTTCCACTGAAGCTTTCTTT
cdr3_aa: CASSNTGTGSTEAFF

v_call: TRBV6-4
j_call: TRBJ2-2
d_call: -
clone_size: few
cdr3_nt: TGTGCCAGCAGTGACGGGGGTTCGACCGGGGAGCTGTTTTTT
cdr3_aa: CASSDGGSTGELFF

v_call: TRBV12-3/TRBV12-4
j_call: TRBJ1-1
d_call: -
clone_size: many
cdr3_nt: TGTGCCAGCAGTTACGTCCTTAACACTGAAGCTTTCTTT
cdr3_aa: CASSYVLNTEAFF

v_call: TRBV10-1
j_call: TRBJ2-5
d_call: TRBD1
clone_size: few
cdr3_nt: TGCGCCAGCAGGGAGGAGACTTCTTCAGGGGGCGAGTTGAGCTTGGTCGGAGGAGAGACCCAGTACTTC
cdr3_aa: CASREETSSGGELSLVGGETQYF

v_call: TRBV9
j_call: TRBJ2-2
d_call: -
clone_size: -
cdr3_nt: TGTGCCAGCAGCGTAGTTGCAGGTACCACCGGGGAGCTGTTTTTT
cdr3_aa: CASSVVAGTTGELFF

v_call: TRBV15
j_call: TRBJ2-1
d_call: TRBD1
clone_size: -
cdr3_nt: TGTGCCACCAGCCCCCAGGGGGTGGTCTCCTACAATGAGCAGTTCTTC
cdr3_aa: CATSPQGVVSYNEQFF

v_call: TRBV27
j_call: TRBJ1-2
d_call: TRBD1
clone_size: few
cdr3_nt: TGTGCCAGCAGTGGGGGGACAGGGTTTTATGGCTACACCTTC
cdr3_aa: CASSGGTGFYGYTF

v_call: TRBV3-1
j_call: TRBJ2-2
d_call: TRBD2
clone_size: few
cdr3_nt: TGTGCCAGCAGCCAAGAGGGGGGGAGCACCGGGGAGCTGTTTTTT
cdr3_aa: CASSQEGGSTGELFF

v_call: TRBV27
j_call: TRBJ2-7
d_call: -
clone_size: few
cdr3_nt: TGTGCCAGCAGTTTAAGGGCTGGTTCCTACGAGCAGTACTTC
cdr3_aa: CASSLRAGSYEQYF

v_call: TRBV28
j_call: TRBJ2-1
d_call: TRBD1
clone_size: -
cdr3_nt: TGTGCCAGCAGTTCGACAGGGGCCTACAATGAGCAGTTCTTC
cdr3_aa: CASSSTGAYNEQFF

v_call: TRBV7-9
j_call: TRBJ2-2
d_call: TRBD1
clone_size: -
cdr3_nt: TGTGCCAGCAAGACAGGGGTGGTTAACACCGGGGAGCTGTTTTTT
cdr3_aa: CASKTGVVNTGELFF

v_call: TRBV5-6
j_call: TRBJ2-2
d_call: -
clone_size: few
cdr3_nt: TGTGCCAGCAGGTCTACGGACTCGCTGACCGGGGAGCTGTTTTTT
cdr3_aa: CASRSTDSLTGELFF

v_call: TRBV27
j_call: TRBJ1-2
d_call: -
clone_size: many
cdr3_nt: TGTGCCAGCAGCCCCTCCCGGGCCTCCTATGGCTACACCTTC
cdr3_aa: CASSPSRASYGYTF

v_call: TRBV29-1
j_call: TRBJ2-6
d_call: TRBD1
clone_size: few
cdr3_nt: TGCAGCGTTTACGACACAGGGGTTGGGGCCAACGTCCTGACTTTC
cdr3_aa: CSVYDTGVGANVLTF

v_call: TRBV6-5
j_call: TRBJ2-5
d_call: TRBD1
clone_size: few
cdr3_nt: TGTGCCAGCAGTTACCGGACAGGGCTTGAGGAGACCCAGTACTTC
cdr3_aa: CASSYRTGLEETQYF

v_call: TRBV13
j_call: TRBJ2-7
d_call: -
clone_size: few
cdr3_nt: TGTGCCAGCAGCTTGCGGGCCTCCTACGAGCAGTACTTC
cdr3_aa: CASSLRASYEQYF

v_call: TRBV5-4
j_call: TRBJ2-1
d_call: -
clone_size: few
cdr3_nt: TGTGCCAGCAGCTTGGAAGGGTACTCGGGTGAGCAGTTCTTC
cdr3_aa: CASSLEGYSGEQFF

v_call: TRBV20-1
j_call: TRBJ2-7
d_call: TRBD1
clone_size: many
cdr3_nt: TGCAGTGCTAGACGCCAGGGGGCCTACGAGCAGTACTTC
cdr3_aa: CSARRQGAYEQYF

v_call: TRBV20-1
j_call: TRBJ2-1
d_call: TRBD2
clone_size: few
cdr3_nt: TGCAGTGCTAGAGAGAAGACTAGCGGGGTTAGCTACAATGAGCAGTTCTTC
cdr3_aa: CSAREKTSGVSYNEQFF

v_call: TRBV4-1
j_call: TRBJ1-1
d_call: -
clone_size: many
cdr3_nt: TGCGCCAGCAGCCACGAGGGTAGCCAGTGGCCTTTCTTT
cdr3_aa: CASSHEGSQWPFF

v_call: TRBV9
j_call: TRBJ1-1
d_call: -
clone_size: few
cdr3_nt: TGTGCCAGCAGCGTAGAAGGAGGGGCAGGGCCAAACACTGAAGCTTTCTTT
cdr3_aa: CASSVEGGAGPNTEAFF

v_call: TRBV6-1
j_call: TRBJ2-1
d_call: TRBD1
clone_size: few
cdr3_nt: TGTGCCAGCAGTGGGGACAGCCAGCCGTCCTACAATGAGCAGTTCTTC
cdr3_aa: CASSGDSQPSYNEQFF

v_call: TRBV20-1
j_call: TRBJ2-5
d_call: -
clone_size: -
cdr3_nt: TGCAGTGCTAGAAAACAGGGTTTCGACCAAGAGACCCAGTACTTC
cdr3_aa: CSARKQGFDQETQYF

v_call: TRBV11-2
j_call: TRBJ1-6
d_call: -
clone_size: many
cdr3_nt: TGTGCCAGCAGCTTAAAGGGAACAAGGAATAATTCACCCCTCCACTTT
cdr3_aa: CASSLKGTRNNSPLHF

v_call: TRBV7-9
j_call: TRBJ2-7
d_call: -
clone_size: many
cdr3_nt: TGTGCCAGCAGCTTAGAAATGGGGGGAAACAACTACGAGCAGTACTTC
cdr3_aa: CASSLEMGGNNYEQYF

v_call: TRBV7-9
j_call: TRBJ2-1
d_call: TRBD2
clone_size: once
cdr3_nt: TGTGCCAGCGGCAACGGGGGGGCCCATGAGCAGTTCTTC
cdr3_aa: CASGNGGAHEQFF

v_call: TRBV14
j_call: TRBJ2-2
d_call: -
clone_size: -
cdr3_nt: TGTGCCAGCAGCCAAGGAAGGGGCAAGGTTGAGCTGTTTTTT
cdr3_aa: CASSQGRGKVELFF

v_call: TRBV7-9
j_call: TRBJ2-7
d_call: -
clone_size: few
cdr3_nt: TGTGCCAGCAGCCCGACGGAATACTCCTACGAGCAGTACTTC
cdr3_aa: CASSPTEYSYEQYF